The present entry profiles one T cell receptor beta chain with its context. Trimming shortened V by 5 bases and J by 4 bases, and 14 bases separated the two germline ends. Germline lookup yields CDR1 SNHLY and CDR2 FYNNEI. The CDR3 is 15 amino acids. These data come from a study of blood T cell repertoires in COVID-19. Study-level background: Samples taken during acute and convalescent COVID-19 were collected in the United States, Italy and Spain. PBMCs, B-cell-depleted T cells, or T cells were the source of the cDNA or gDNA that made up the material.

Original processing methods: The assay estimated nucleated cells by amplifying reference gene primers. This table comes from immunoSEQ multiplex PCR, and its TCRdb copy is limited to in-frame clones, with some not included. V and J calls and clone size come straight from that table; D and trimming were deduced from the DNA. The sample holds around 300,000 clones; over 80% are singletons and the top ten take over 3.5%. What was sequenced was peripheral blood. This receptor was taken from a woman aged 40 to 55 with acute or convalescent COVID-19. The chain is built from TRBV2 and TRBJ1-4; the D gene is possibly TRBD1 (5 bases). The CDR3 loop reads CASSTDSQINEKLFF. In DNA, the CDR3 is TGTGCCAGCAGTACCGACAGTCAAATTAATGAAAAACTGTTTTTT.